These 24 T cell receptor beta chains were sequenced from one sample in a study of CD8 T cells in Susac syndrome. Reverse transcription of 0.5 to 1 ug RNA was carried out with random hexamers. TCRdb fed the immunoSEQ multiplex PCR reads into MiXCR, producing one record per CDR3 protein. This table has about 140,000 distinct CDR3 sequences, about 95% appearing once. Sample: CD4+ T cells from PBMCs. The receptors were gathered from a human donor with multiple sclerosis.

The CDR3, as DNA: TGTGCCAGCAGGGAGACAGGGCCTACCTACGAGCAGTACTTC. The encoded protein is CASRETGPTYEQYF. The chain links TRBV2 to TRBJ2-7; 7 nucleotides match TRBD1. The CDR3 has 14 residues. The V and J ends lost 6 bases and 2 bases, in that order; junction bases with no gene match: 7. The germline V gene encodes CDR1 SNHLY and CDR2 FYNNEI.

The genes are TRBV29-1 and TRBJ2-5, with 8 bases that match TRBD2. The V gene's germline CDR1 is SQVTM and CDR2 ANQGSEA. CDR3 size: 14 residues. V was clipped by 5 bases and J by 1 base; unmatched bases: 6. The CDR3 is CSVPSRGGQETQYF. The CDR3 DNA is TGCAGCGTTCCCTCCCGGGGGGGCCAAGAGACCCAGTACTTC.

The chain is built from TRBV12-5 and TRBJ1-1; TRBD1 aligns across 12 bases. The V segment lost 6 bases and the J segment 4 bases; nucleotides outside the gene matches: 3. Germline loops: CDR1 LGHNT, CDR2 FRNRAP. CDR3 length: 14 amino acids. The CDR3 is CASGPGQGATEAFF. As DNA, the CDR3 is TGTGCTAGTGGCCCGGGACAGGGGGCCACTGAAGCTTTCTTT.

V usage is TRBV5-4 and J usage is TRBJ2-3; 7 bases match TRBD1. Germline CDR1 and CDR2: SGHNT and YYREEE (reference sequence). The length of the CDR3 is 14 residues. V lost 7 bases to trimming and J lost 4 bases; unmatched junction nucleotides: 9. DNA of the CDR3: TGTGCCAGCCAACTAGGACAGGTCCCAGATACGCAGTATTTT. Its translation is CASQLGQVPDTQYF.

The chain links TRBV20-1 to TRBJ2-5, with D possibly being TRBD1 or TRBD2 (5 bases each). Germline V gene data show CDR1 as DFQATT and CDR2 as SNEGSKA (reference sequence). Trimming shortened V by 3 bases and J by 5 bases, and 10 bases separated the two germline ends. This CDR3 contains 12 residues. The DNA for the CDR3 is TGCAGTGCTAGTGGCAGGGAGGAGACCCAGTACTTC. Its protein product is CSASGREETQYF.

This rearrangement joins TRBV29-1 to TRBJ2-1; 11 bases match TRBD2. The CDR3 consists of 14 residues. Losses at the gene ends were 3 bases for V and 3 bases for J; bases not matched to a gene: 1. CDR1 is SQVTM, CDR2 ANQGSEA, per germline. DNA of the CDR3: TGCAGCGTTGAGACTAGCGGGAACTACAATGAGCAGTTCTTC. Encoded protein: CSVETSGNYNEQFF.

This chain joins TRBV27 and TRBJ2-7; a weak D match, TRBD1 (6 bases). The CDR3 sequence is 15 residues long. Germline loops: CDR1 MNHEY, CDR2 SMNVEV (reference sequence). The V and J ends lost 0 bases and 2 bases respectively, with 11 bases between them. For the CDR3, the DNA is TGTGCCAGCAGTTTATCAGTCAGGGGAACCTACGAGCAGTACTTC. Translation gives CASSLSVRGTYEQYF.

CDR3 nucleotide sequence: TGCAGTGCTGTAGCGGGAGGATACGAGCAGTACTTC. Amino acid sequence: CSAVAGGYEQYF. The J gene is TRBJ2-7, the V gene TRBV20-1; 10 nucleotides agree with TRBD2. Losses at the gene ends were 5 bases for V and 4 bases for J; bases not matched to a gene: 2. There are 12 residues in the CDR3. From germline, CDR1 is DFQATT and CDR2 SNEGSKA (reference sequence).

This chain connects TRBV28 to TRBJ1-4; no firm D call. Germline loops: CDR1 MDHEN, CDR2 SYDVKM. This CDR3 is built from 14 residues. V was clipped by 5 bases and J by 8 bases, with 15 bases between them. The CDR3 nucleotides are TGTGCCAGCAGTCAATACTCCGCTCGAGAAAAACTGTTTTTT. This sequence encodes CASSQYSAREKLFF.

The CDR3 nucleotides read TGTGCCAGCAGCCGGACAGGGGGAAAGTATGGCTACACCTTC. Protein sequence: CASSRTGGKYGYTF. The V call is TRBV7-9, the J call TRBJ1-2; 10 positions agree with TRBD1. Germline values: CDR1 SEHNR, CDR2 FQNEAQ (reference sequence). The CDR3 is made up of 14 amino acids. With V trimmed by 5 bases and J by 5 bases, 5 bases remained unmatched. The variable domain in full, with the rest retrieved from reference TRBV7-9 and TRBJ1-2, is DTGVSQNPRHKITKRGQNVTFRCDPISEHNRLYWYRQTLGQGPEFLTYFQNEAQLEKSRLLSDRFSAERPKGSFSTLEIQRTEQGDSAMYLCASSRTGGKYGYTFGSGTRLTVV.

The rearrangement joins TRBV4-2 to TRBJ2-5; no clear D. Looked up from germline, CDR1 is LGHNA and CDR2 is YNFKEQ. The V and J ends lost 4 bases and 1 base respectively, with 4 bases between them. There are 12 residues in the CDR3. The CDR3 DNA reads as TGTGCCAGCAGCCGATCCCAAGAGACCCAGTACTTC. This translates into CASSRSQETQYF.

This clonotype is a singleton in its sample. This chain uses TRBV27 with TRBJ2-3, with 8 bases lining up with TRBD1. The CDR3 contains 16 residues. V dropped 4 bases and J dropped 3; count of bases not matched to a gene: 9. From germline, CDR1 is MNHEY and CDR2 SMNVEV (reference sequence). The CDR3 spells CASSSPRGRGTDTQYF. CDR3 nucleotide sequence: TGTGCCAGCAGTTCCCCCAGGGGGCGCGGAACAGATACGCAGTATTTT.

J is TRBJ1-6 and V is TRBV9; D is possibly TRBD1 (5 bases). Between the trimmed V and J ends, which lost 0 bases and 6 bases, there was a span of 7 bases. The germline gives CDR1 SGDLS, CDR2 YYNGEE. The CDR3 totals 14 residues. CDR3 amino acids: CASSVAGGNSPLHF. DNA for the CDR3: TGTGCCAGCAGCGTAGCCGGGGGTAATTCACCCCTCCACTTT.

This clonotype was recorded only once. This chain connects TRBV2 to TRBJ2-3; D possibly matches TRBD1 or TRBD2 (6 bases each). The CDR3 extends over 13 amino acids. The germline V and J ends were trimmed by 6 bases and 4 bases, with 11 bases remaining between them. The germline gives CDR1 SNHLY, CDR2 FYNNEI. The DNA of the CDR3 is TGTGCCAGCAGCGTGGGGGGCGCAGATACGCAGTATTTT. Its protein product is CASSVGGADTQYF.

J is TRBJ1-5 and V is TRBV15; D call uncertain. This CDR3 is built from 14 residues. Trimming cost V 0 bases and J 4 bases, with 7 bases left between them. The V gene's germline CDR1 is LNHNV and CDR2 YYDKDF (reference sequence). The CDR3 sequence is CATSREGWNQPQHF. The CDR3 coding sequence is TGTGCCACCAGCAGAGAAGGGTGGAATCAGCCCCAGCATTTT. Full variable domain (remainder filled in from reference TRBV15 and TRBJ1-5): DAMVIQNPRYQVTQFGKPVTLSCSQTLNHNVMYWYQQKSSQAPKLLFHYYDKDFNNEADTPDNFQSRRPNTSFCFLDIRSPGLGDTAMYLCATSREGWNQPQHFGDGTRLSIL.

J is TRBJ1-5 and V is TRBV12-3 or TRBV12-4; 9 bases map to TRBD1. The CDR3 extends over 14 amino acids. J lost 11 bases, V lost 6 bases, and 11 bases had no gene match. The CDR3 spells CASRPGQGILSQHF. The CDR3 bases are TGTGCCAGCAGACCGGGACAGGGAATTTTGTCCCAGCATTTT.

The chain carries TRBV2 and TRBJ2-1; 9 bases align to TRBD2. CDR1 is SNHLY and CDR2 is FYNNEI in the germline V gene. The CDR3 extends over 15 amino acids. V was clipped by 2 bases and J by 5 bases; unmatched bases: 4. CDR3 protein: CASSEQRGAHNEQFF. In DNA, the CDR3 is TGTGCCAGCAGTGAACAGCGGGGGGCCCACAATGAGCAGTTCTTC.

The chain combines TRBV6-5 with TRBJ1-1; 9 bases align to TRBD1. The CDR3 runs to 13 residues. CDR1 is MNHEY and CDR2 is SVGAGI in the germline V gene. The V gene end was trimmed by 5 bases and the J gene end by 5 bases; junction bases not matched to a gene: 3. CDR3 sequence: CASSRTGETEAFF. In nucleotides, the CDR3 is TGTGCCAGCAGTCGGACAGGGGAGACTGAAGCTTTCTTT.

This clonotype was seen once. The chain joins TRBV3-1 to TRBJ2-7, with a tentative D call TRBD2 (6 bases). Germline V gene lookup returns CDR1 LGHDT and CDR2 YNNKEL (reference sequence). The V end lost 4 bases, the J end lost 0 bases, and 16 bases lay between the germline ends. The CDR3 has 16 amino acids. The CDR3 loop reads CASSRTGRGSSYEQYF. The CDR3 region has the DNA TGTGCCAGCAGCCGGACGGGGCGGGGAAGCTCCTACGAGCAGTACTTC.

The V and J genes are TRBV7-3 and TRBJ2-1; perhaps D is TRBD1 or TRBD2 (6 bases each). Germline CDR1 reads SGHTA; CDR2 reads FQGTGA. The V end lost 5 bases, the J end lost 7 bases, and 12 bases lay between the germline ends. This CDR3 is built from 13 residues. CDR3 DNA sequence: TGTGCCAGCAGCGTCACAGGGACTAATGAGCAGTTCTTC. It is translated as CASSVTGTNEQFF.

This chain links TRBV12-3 or TRBV12-4 with TRBJ2-6; the D is unclear. The V end was cut by 5 bases, the J end by 2 bases, with 13 bases between. This CDR3 comprises 16 residues. The CDR3 protein is CASSRDGAPGANVLTF. The CDR3 DNA reads as TGTGCCAGCAGTCGTGATGGAGCACCTGGGGCCAACGTCCTGACTTTC.

The chain employs TRBV9 and TRBJ1-6; no clear D gene. Germline-derived CDR1 and CDR2 are SGDLS and YYNGEE. V dropped 3 bases and J dropped 5 bases, with 15 bases sitting between them. The CDR3 runs to 16 residues. The CDR3 DNA reads as TGTGCCAGCAGCGAGCGCATCAGCCCAGATAATTCACCCCTCCACTTT. It encodes CASSERISPDNSPLHF.

The V call is TRBV20-1, the J call TRBJ2-3; TRBD2 aligns across 8 bases. V was clipped by 8 bases and J by 1 base; unmatched bases: 8. The CDR3 length is 14 residues. Per the germline V gene, CDR1 is DFQATT and CDR2 is SNEGSKA (reference sequence). The CDR3 sequence is CSKNSGGGTDTQYF. CDR3 bases: TGCAGTAAAAACAGCGGGGGAGGCACAGATACGCAGTATTTT.

The gene calls are TRBV4-1 and TRBJ2-5; D unresolved. The CDR3 is 14 amino acids. CDR1 is MGHRA and CDR2 is YSYEKL in the germline V gene. The V end lost 2 bases, the J end lost 5 bases, and 12 bases lay between the germline ends. DNA of the CDR3: TGCGCCAGCAGCCAAATACTAATGGTGGAGACCCAGTACTTC. Protein sequence: CASSQILMVETQYF.